The rows below give T cell receptor beta chains drawn from one sample of a study of CD8 T cells in Susac syndrome. TCRdb called the immunoSEQ multiplex PCR reads again in MiXCR, with one record for every CDR3 protein. The sample has more than 150,000 distinct CDR3 sequences; more than 90% are singletons. Sequencing used CD4+ T cells from PBMCs. The receptors derive from a human donor with Susac syndrome. The CDR3 runs from the conserved cysteine through the conserved F or W. A D gene is named only where the DNA matches it firmly. Where a row states a size, it is once, few, many or the class of an expanded clone; other rows omit it.

j_call clone_size v_call d_call cdr3_nt cdr3_aa
TRBJ1-2 - TRBV5-6 TRBD1 TGTGCCAGCAGCGACCCAACCGGGACAGGTTATGGCTACACCTTC CASSDPTGTGYGYTF
TRBJ2-2 once TRBV28 - TGTGCCAGCAGAACCACAAGGTTCGGGGAGCTGTTTTTT CASRTTRFGELFF
TRBJ1-6 - TRBV20-1 - TGCAGTGCCCTCTCTGGTGGGAAAAGAGGCGATTCACCCCTCCACTTT CSALSGGKRGDSPLHF
TRBJ2-6 - TRBV12-3/TRBV12-4 - TGTGCCAGCAGCTCAGGGTTAACTGGGGCCAACGTCCTGACTTTC CASSSGLTGANVLTF
TRBJ1-3 - TRBV12-3/TRBV12-4 TRBD1 TGTGCCAGCAGCAGGGGGGTCGGAAACACCATATATTTT CASSRGVGNTIYF
TRBJ2-5 - TRBV6-1 TRBD2 TGTGCCAGCAGTGAAGCGCGGGAGCAAGAGACCCAGTACTTC CASSEAREQETQYF
TRBJ2-3 - TRBV5-1 TRBD1 TGCGCCAGCAGCTTTGACAGGGGAAGAAGGGATACGCAGTATTTT CASSFDRGRRDTQYF
TRBJ2-5 - TRBV12-3/TRBV12-4 - TGTGCCAGCAGCCGCTTGGAGACCCAGTACTTC CASSRLETQYF
TRBJ2-4 - TRBV4-3 TRBD2 TGCGCCAGCAGCCAAGTAACTGAGCGGGGGGCCCTGGACAAAAACATTCAGTACTTC CASSQVTERGALDKNIQYF
TRBJ2-5 - TRBV20-1 TRBD2 TGCAGTGCTAGAGGGGGGACTAGCGGGGGGGCCGCTCGGGAGACCCAGTACTTC CSARGGTSGGAARETQYF
TRBJ1-6 once TRBV30 - TGTGCCTGGAGTGTCCCGGGCCAAATCCACTTT CAWSVPGQIHF
TRBJ2-4 - TRBV4-1 - TGCGCCAGCAGCACACTTTGGCTAGCCAAAAACATTCAGTACTTC CASSTLWLAKNIQYF
TRBJ2-5 - TRBV5-1 - TGCGCCAGCAGCTTCACAGTACCTCAAGAGACCCAGTACTTC CASSFTVPQETQYF
TRBJ2-7 - TRBV18 - TGTGCCAGCACGAAGAAGGAGGGAATTCGCGACGAGCAGTACTTC CASTKKEGIRDEQYF
TRBJ1-4 - TRBV20-1 - TGCAGTGCCAGACGTGGGGGGCGCGTCCCTCACGAAAAACTGTTTTTT CSARRGGRVPHEKLFF
TRBJ1-1 - TRBV30 - TGTGCCTGGAGTGGTCATAGGAACACTGAAGCTTTCTTT CAWSGHRNTEAFF
TRBJ2-2 - TRBV29-1 - TGCAGCGTTGTCGTGGAGGGGGCCGGGGAGCTGTTTTTT CSVVVEGAGELFF
TRBJ2-1 - TRBV4-3 - TGCGCCAGCAGCGCTCAGGTAGACAATGAGCAGTTCTTC CASSAQVDNEQFF
TRBJ1-4 - TRBV4-1 - TGCGCCAGCAGCCAATTCCCGGGGAATAATGAAAAACTGTTTTTT CASSQFPGNNEKLFF
TRBJ1-1 - TRBV19 - TGTGCCAGTAGTATAGGGGGACGGTGGAACACTGAAGCTTTCTTT CASSIGGRWNTEAFF
TRBJ1-2 - TRBV9 - TGTGCCAGCAGCGTAGACGGGAGGAACTTGGACTATGGCTACACCTTC CASSVDGRNLDYGYTF
TRBJ2-7 - TRBV6-1 - TGTGCCAGCAGTGCCAACAGAGATGGGCTATCCTACGAGCAGTACTTC CASSANRDGLSYEQYF
TRBJ1-2 - TRBV7-9 - TGTGCCAGCAGCCCTAGTGCGCTTGGTAACTATGGCTACACCTTC CASSPSALGNYGYTF
TRBJ1-5 - TRBV30 TRBD1 TGTGCCTGGAGTCCCTCCGCAGGGGGTCAGCCCCAGCATTTT CAWSPSAGGQPQHF
TRBJ1-6 - TRBV2 TRBD1 TGTGCCAGCAGGGGACAGGGTGAGAATTCACCCCTCCACTTT CASRGQGENSPLHF
TRBJ1-2 - TRBV5-1 TRBD1 TGCGCCAGCAGCCCGGGACAGGGGAAGGCAGCTAACTATGGCTACACCTTC CASSPGQGKAANYGYTF
TRBJ2-3 - TRBV6-5 TRBD2 TGTGCCAGCAGACCCGGGAGGGGAAGCACAGATACGCAGTATTTT CASRPGRGSTDTQYF
TRBJ1-2 - TRBV4-3 - TGCGCCAGCAGCCAGAGAGAGGGCTATGGCTACACCTTC CASSQREGYGYTF
TRBJ2-1 once TRBV20-1 TRBD2 TGCAGTGCTACGGGACTACAAGACAATGAGCAGTTCTTC CSATGLQDNEQFF
TRBJ1-1 - TRBV19 - TGTGCCAGTATCTACCTCACTGAAGCTTTCTTT CASIYLTEAFF
TRBJ2-7 - TRBV30 - TGTGCCTGGAGTGATCCCAGGGGATTTAAGCGGCAGTACTTC CAWSDPRGFKRQYF
TRBJ2-1 - TRBV14 - TGTGCCAGCAGCCAAGATCTCGGGCCTTCTGGCGATGAGCAGTTCTTC CASSQDLGPSGDEQFF
TRBJ2-3 once TRBV30 TRBD1 TGTGCCTGGAGTGTAAACAGGGGGCCTGATACGCAGTATTTT CAWSVNRGPDTQYF
TRBJ1-2 - TRBV19 TRBD1 TGTGCCAGCCGACCTCTGGGACAGGACGCTTATGGCTACACCTTC CASRPLGQDAYGYTF
TRBJ2-7 - TRBV20-1 TRBD1 TGCAGTGCTAGAGACGGGACAGGGGGCGCCTACGAGCAGTACTTC CSARDGTGGAYEQYF
TRBJ2-7 - TRBV20-1 - TGCAGTGCTCGTGACAGACAGACCTACGAGCAGTACTTC CSARDRQTYEQYF
TRBJ2-3 - TRBV30 - TGTGCCTGGAACAAGGAGAGGCCAGATACGCAGTATTTT CAWNKERPDTQYF
TRBJ1-2 - TRBV10-3 - TGTGCCATCAGTGAGCAAAACACAGGAGGCTACACCTTC CAISEQNTGGYTF
TRBJ2-1 - TRBV13 TRBD2 TGTGCCAGCAGCTTAGGTAGCGGGGCTTCCGGTGAGCAGTTCTTC CASSLGSGASGEQFF
TRBJ2-5 once TRBV6-4 - TGTGCCAGCAGCGAAGTGATGGGGGAGACCCAGTACTTC CASSEVMGETQYF
TRBJ1-2 - TRBV4-1 TRBD1 TGCGCCAGCAGCCAAGTTCTCCGGGACAGGGGTCTTAACTATGGCTACACCTTC CASSQVLRDRGLNYGYTF
TRBJ2-7 once TRBV28 - TGTGCCAGCAGTTTAAGAGGGCGCGAGCAGTACTTC CASSLRGREQYF
TRBJ1-2 - TRBV3-1 - TGTGCCAGCAGCCAAGTAGACAGACTCCACTATGGCTACACCTTC CASSQVDRLHYGYTF
TRBJ1-6 - TRBV7-6 - TGTGCCAGCAGCTTAAGTAGCGGGTCTGATCGGTATTCACCCCTCCACTTT CASSLSSGSDRYSPLHF
TRBJ2-2 - TRBV3-1 - TGTGCCAGCAGCCGTTCCCGGGAGCTGTTTTTT CASSRSRELFF
TRBJ1-1 - TRBV29-1 - TGCAGCGTTGCGAACACTGAAGCTTTCTTT CSVANTEAFF
TRBJ2-1 - TRBV12-3/TRBV12-4 - TGTGCCAGCAGTTCCTCTAAAGGGTCCTACAATGAGCAGTTCTTC CASSSSKGSYNEQFF
TRBJ2-7 - TRBV3-1 - TGTGCCAGCAGCGTTGGACCCGAGCAGTACTTC CASSVGPEQYF
TRBJ2-7 - TRBV14 TRBD1 TGTGCCAGCAGCCAAGACTACCACCCTCCGGGACAGGGACGACTGTATTCGCACGAGCAGTACTTC CASSQDYHPPGQGRLYSHEQYF